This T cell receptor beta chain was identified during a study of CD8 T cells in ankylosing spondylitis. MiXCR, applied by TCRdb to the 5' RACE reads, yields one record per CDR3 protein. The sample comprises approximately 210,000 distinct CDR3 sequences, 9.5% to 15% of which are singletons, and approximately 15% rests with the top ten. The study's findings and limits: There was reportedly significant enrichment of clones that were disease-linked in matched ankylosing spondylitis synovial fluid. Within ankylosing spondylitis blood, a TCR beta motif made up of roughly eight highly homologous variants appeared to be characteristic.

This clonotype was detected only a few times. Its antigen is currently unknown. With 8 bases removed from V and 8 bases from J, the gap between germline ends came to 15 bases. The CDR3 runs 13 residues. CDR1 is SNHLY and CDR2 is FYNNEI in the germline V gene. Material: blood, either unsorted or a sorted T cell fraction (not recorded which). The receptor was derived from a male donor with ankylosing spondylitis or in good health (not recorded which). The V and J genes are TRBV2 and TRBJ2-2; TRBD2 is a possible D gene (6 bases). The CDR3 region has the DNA TGTGCCAGCGGGACTGCGGGAAGAGGGGAGCTGTTTTTT. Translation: CASGTAGRGELFF.